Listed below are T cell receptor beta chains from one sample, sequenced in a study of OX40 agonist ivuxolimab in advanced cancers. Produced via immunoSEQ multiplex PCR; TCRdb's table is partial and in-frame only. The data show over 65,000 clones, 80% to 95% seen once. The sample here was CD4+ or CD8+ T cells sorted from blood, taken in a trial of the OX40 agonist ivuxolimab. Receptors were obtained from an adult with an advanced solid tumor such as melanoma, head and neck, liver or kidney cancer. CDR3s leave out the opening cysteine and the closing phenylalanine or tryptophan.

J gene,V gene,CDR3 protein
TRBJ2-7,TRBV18,ASSLGQVYEQY
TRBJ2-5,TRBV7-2,ASSSSLRAEGRTQY
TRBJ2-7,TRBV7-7,ASSAGTGDSYEQY
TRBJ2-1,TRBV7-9,ASSLGALNEQF
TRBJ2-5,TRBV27,ASRSSGQETQY
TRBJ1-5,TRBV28,ASRAGQGAQPQH
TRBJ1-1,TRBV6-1,ASSEGVGLGTEAF
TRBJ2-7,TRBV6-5,ASRQLDEQY
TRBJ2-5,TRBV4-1,ASSQARLAKETQY
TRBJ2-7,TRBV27,ASSIEGWSEQY
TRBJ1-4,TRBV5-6,ASSQTGVGEKLF
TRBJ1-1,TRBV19,ASSPRTARVTNTEAF
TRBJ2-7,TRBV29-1,SVEAGNHEQY
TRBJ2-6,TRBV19,ASSVLAGGFSSGANVLT
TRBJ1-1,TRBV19,ASSIARSPAEAF
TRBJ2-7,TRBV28,ASSLLGDRGYEQY
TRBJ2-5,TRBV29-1,SVGGGGWETQY
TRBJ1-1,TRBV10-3,AISPGRQGNTEAF
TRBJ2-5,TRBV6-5,ASSYSRASAQETQY
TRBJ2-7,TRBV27,ATQSLFSYEQY
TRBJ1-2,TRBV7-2,ASSLDFGQTNYGYT
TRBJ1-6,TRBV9,ASSVDSAENSPLH
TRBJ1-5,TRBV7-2,ASSLIGSNAQH
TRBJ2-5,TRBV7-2,ASSLGNGAQETQY
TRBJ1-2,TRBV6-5,ASSYSGQIYGYT
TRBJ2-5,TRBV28,ASSLQGAKTQY
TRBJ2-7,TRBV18,ASSPPDSVQY
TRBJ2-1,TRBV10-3,ATRSSYNEQF
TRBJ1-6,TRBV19,ASSHEQGAIGNSPLH
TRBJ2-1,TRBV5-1,ASSLEPASYNEQF
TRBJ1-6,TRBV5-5,ASSFDFNSPLH
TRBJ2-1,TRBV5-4,ASSRDRGKYNEQF
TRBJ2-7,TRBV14,ASSPYKGYEQY
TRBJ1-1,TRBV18,ASSTAMNTEAF
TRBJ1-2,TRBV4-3,ASSQDVTGGGYT
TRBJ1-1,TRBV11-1,ASSLGGRDTEAF
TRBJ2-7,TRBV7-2,ASSLEVGREQY
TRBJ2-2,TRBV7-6,ASSLGAGGTGELF
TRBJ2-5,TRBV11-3,ASSLDRETQY
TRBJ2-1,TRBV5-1,ASSLGSSLYNEQF
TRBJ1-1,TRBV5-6,ASSLEQGHTEAF
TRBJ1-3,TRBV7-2,ASREAGNTIY
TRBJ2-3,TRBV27,ASSLLGGTSLDTQY
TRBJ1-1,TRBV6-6,ASSLGGTDHTEAF
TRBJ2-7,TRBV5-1,ASSLVGGQKYEQY
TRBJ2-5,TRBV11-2,ASSLSQQETQY
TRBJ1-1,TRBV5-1,ASSPNSGQGEAF
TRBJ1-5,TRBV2,ASSSGGRGGQPQH
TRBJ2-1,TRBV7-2,ASSLVWRVGNEQF
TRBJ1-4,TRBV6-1,ASSEDLRLEKLF
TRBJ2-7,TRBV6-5,ASSIGTSYYEQY
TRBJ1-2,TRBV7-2,ASSRTPGHPNYGYT
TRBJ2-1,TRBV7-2,ASSPRLVTHEQF
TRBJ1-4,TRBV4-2,ASSLRDKDSAELF
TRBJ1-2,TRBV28,ASTRTGYGYT
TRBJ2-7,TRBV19,ASSIEAGGPVDTYEQY
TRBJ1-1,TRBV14,ASSPFLGAVKAEAF
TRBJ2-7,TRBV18,ASSDAGEQY